Here is one T cell receptor (beta chain) with its context. As yet, its antigen is unknown. This specimen comes from a study of shared clonotypes between healthy human individuals. Whole-study results and caveats: Investigators collected only blood, and repertoires in tissues likely differ. The generation probabilities recorded for non-shared clonotypes fell below those of clonotypes shared by all four donors. A handful of donors shared around 5.1% of their naive CD4 clonotypes.

CD45RO-negative cells were positively selected for CCR7, leaving out terminally differentiated effector memory CD45RA+ cells. Assay used: immunoSEQ multiplex PCR; TCRdb lists only in-frame clones, some missing. This sample has roughly 590,000 clones, with 95% to 96% found just once. The CDR3 runs 15 residues. Germline assignment: CDR1 MDHEN and CDR2 SYDVKM. With 4 bases removed from V and 4 bases from J, the gap between germline ends came to 13 bases. V is TRBV28 and J is TRBJ1-4, with D possibly being TRBD1 (5 bases). Material: naive CD8+ T cells sorted from blood. The TCR sequence derives from a woman aged 25 to 39 in good health. The CDR3 DNA reads TGTGCCAGCAGTTCGGGACCGTTACTTAATGAAAAACTGTTTTTT. This translates into CASSSGPLLNEKLFF.